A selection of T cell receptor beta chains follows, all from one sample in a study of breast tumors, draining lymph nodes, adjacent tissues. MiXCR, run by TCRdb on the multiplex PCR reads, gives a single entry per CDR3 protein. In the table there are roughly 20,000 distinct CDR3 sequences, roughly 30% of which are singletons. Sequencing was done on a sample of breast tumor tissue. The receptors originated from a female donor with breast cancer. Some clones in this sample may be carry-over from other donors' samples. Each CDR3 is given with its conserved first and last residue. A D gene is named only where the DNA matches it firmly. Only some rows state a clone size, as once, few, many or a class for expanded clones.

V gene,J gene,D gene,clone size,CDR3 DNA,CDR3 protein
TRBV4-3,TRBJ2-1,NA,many,TGCGCCAGCAGCCAAGAGTTCAGCGGATCTTACAATGAGCAGTTCTTC,CASSQEFSGSYNEQFF
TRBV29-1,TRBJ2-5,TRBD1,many,TGCAGCGGTAAACACAGGGGGCTGGAGACCCAGTACTTC,CSGKHRGLETQYF
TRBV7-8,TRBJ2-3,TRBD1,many,TGTGCCAGCAGCCACCCGGACAGGGGAGAGGATACGCAGTATTTT,CASSHPDRGEDTQYF
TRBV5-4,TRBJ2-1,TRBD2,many,TGTGCCAGCAGCTTAAGCGGGAGCCCGCCAACGGAGCAGTTCTTC,CASSLSGSPPTEQFF
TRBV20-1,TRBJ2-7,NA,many,TGCAGTGCCGCCAAACAGGGTGTAAAAACCTACGAGCAGTACTTC,CSAAKQGVKTYEQYF
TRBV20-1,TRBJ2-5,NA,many,TGCAGTGCTAGGGAACAGGGAACCTTCCAAGAGACCCAGTACTTC,CSAREQGTFQETQYF
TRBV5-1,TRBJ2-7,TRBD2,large,TGCGCCAGCAGCCCTGTTCTTACTAGCGGGAGTTTGGACGAGCAGTACTTC,CASSPVLTSGSLDEQYF
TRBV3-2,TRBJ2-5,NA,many,TGTGCCAGCAGCCAAGAGGCGACCGCCGCCAAGGAGACCCAGTACTTC,CASSQEATAAKETQYF
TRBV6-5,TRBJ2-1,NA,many,TGTGCCAGCAGTTACTCGCAGGGCCTCGAGCAGTTCTTC,CASSYSQGLEQFF
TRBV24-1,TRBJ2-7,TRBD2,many,TGTGCCACCAGTGATTTGCGGGAGACTAGCGGGAGACGGTCCTACGAGCAGTACTTC,CATSDLRETSGRRSYEQYF
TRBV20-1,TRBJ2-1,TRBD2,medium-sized,TGCAGTGCTCCGACTAGCGGGTATGGTAATGAGCAGTTCTTC,CSAPTSGYGNEQFF
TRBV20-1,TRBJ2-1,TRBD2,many,TGCAGTGCTGGACTAGCGGATTTTTACAATGAGCAGTTCTTC,CSAGLADFYNEQFF
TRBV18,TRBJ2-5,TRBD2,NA,TGTGCCAGCTCTCAGATAGCGGGGGGAGAGACCCAGTACTTC,CASSQIAGGETQYF
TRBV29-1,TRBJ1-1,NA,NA,TGCAGCGTTGGCGCAGGGCAGGGGAAAACTGAAGCTTTCTTT,CSVGAGQGKTEAFF
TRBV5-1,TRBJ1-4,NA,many,TGCGCCAGCAGCTCGGGGGATTCAACTAATGAAAAACTGTTTTTT,CASSSGDSTNEKLFF
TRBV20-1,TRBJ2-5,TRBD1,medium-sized,TGCAGTGCTAGCCTTGACAGGGGAGGGACCCAGTACTTC,CSASLDRGGTQYF
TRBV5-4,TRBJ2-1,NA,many,TGTGCCAGCAGCTACCTAGGGGGGGGATCCTACAATGAGCAGTTCTTC,CASSYLGGGSYNEQFF
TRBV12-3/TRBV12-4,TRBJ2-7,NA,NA,TGTGCCAGCAGGACTGATTCCTACGAGCAGTACTTC,CASRTDSYEQYF
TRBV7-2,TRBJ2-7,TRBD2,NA,TGTGCCAGCAGCGATAGCGGGAGCCCTTCCTACGAGCAGTACTTC,CASSDSGSPSYEQYF
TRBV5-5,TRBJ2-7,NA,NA,TGTGCCAGCAGCTTTCGGGGGAGAGGCTACGAGCAGTACTTC,CASSFRGRGYEQYF
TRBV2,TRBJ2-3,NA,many,TGTGCCAGCAGGGAAAGGGTCCCCACAGATACGCAGTATTTT,CASRERVPTDTQYF
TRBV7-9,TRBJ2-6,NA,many,TGTGCCGGACCTGAGCAGATACCCTCTGGGGCCAACGTCCTGACTTTC,CAGPEQIPSGANVLTF
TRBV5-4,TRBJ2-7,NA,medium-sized,TGTGCCAGCAGCCTAGACGTAGAACACGAGCAGTACTTC,CASSLDVEHEQYF
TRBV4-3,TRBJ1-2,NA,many,TGCGCCAGCAGCCAAACCCTCCCGGACAGAGCTAACTATGGCTACACCTTC,CASSQTLPDRANYGYTF
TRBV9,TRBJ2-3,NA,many,TGTGCCAGCAGCGAGGAGGACGCAGATACGCAGTATTTT,CASSEEDADTQYF
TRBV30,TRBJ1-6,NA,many,TGTGCCTGGAGTGGACAGAGGACGCCCCTCCACTTT,CAWSGQRTPLHF
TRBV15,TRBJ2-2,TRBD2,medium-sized,TGTGCCACCAGCAGAGATCTCGAACTAGCGACCACCGGGGAGCTGTTTTTT,CATSRDLELATTGELFF
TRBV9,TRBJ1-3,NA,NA,TGTGCCAGCAGCGTAGAGGGTACAGGGAAAATCTCTGGAAACACCATATATTTT,CASSVEGTGKISGNTIYF
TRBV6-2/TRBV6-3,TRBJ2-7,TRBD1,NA,TGTGCCAGCAGTTGGGGGACAGGGTTCTACGAGCAGTACTTC,CASSWGTGFYEQYF
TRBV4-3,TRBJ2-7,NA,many,TGCGCCAGCAGCCAAGGGTCCGGCAGGGGTTACGAGCAGTACTTC,CASSQGSGRGYEQYF
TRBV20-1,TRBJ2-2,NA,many,TGCAGTGCGGAAATACCGAACACCGGGGAGCTGTTTTTT,CSAEIPNTGELFF
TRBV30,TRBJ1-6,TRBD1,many,TGTGCCTGGAACCGGGACAGCTCCTATAATTCACCCCTCCACTTT,CAWNRDSSYNSPLHF
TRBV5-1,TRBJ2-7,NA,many,TGCGCCAGCAGCTTGGTTAGCGGTAGCTCCTACGAGCAGTACTTC,CASSLVSGSSYEQYF
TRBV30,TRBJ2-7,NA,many,TGTGCCTGGAGTCCGGGGGCCGAGCAGTACTTC,CAWSPGAEQYF
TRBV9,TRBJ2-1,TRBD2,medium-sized,TGTGCCAGCAGCCTTTTAGTCGGGGAGGGGGAGCAGTTCTTC,CASSLLVGEGEQFF